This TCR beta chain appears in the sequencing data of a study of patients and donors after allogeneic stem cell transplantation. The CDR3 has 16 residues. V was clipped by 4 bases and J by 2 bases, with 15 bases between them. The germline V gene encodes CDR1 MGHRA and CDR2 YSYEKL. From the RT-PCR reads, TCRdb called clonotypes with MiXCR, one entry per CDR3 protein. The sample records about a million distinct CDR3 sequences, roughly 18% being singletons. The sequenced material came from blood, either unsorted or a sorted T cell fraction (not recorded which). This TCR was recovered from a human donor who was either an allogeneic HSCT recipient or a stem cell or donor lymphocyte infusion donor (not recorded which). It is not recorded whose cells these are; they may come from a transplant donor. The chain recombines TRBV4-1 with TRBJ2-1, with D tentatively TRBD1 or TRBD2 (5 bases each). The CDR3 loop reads CASSLTGDPPYNEQFF. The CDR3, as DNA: TGCGCCAGCAGCCTAACCGGGGACCCTCCCTACAATGAGCAGTTCTTC.